Included here is one T cell receptor beta chain sequence, with context. Its target is not known. These data come from a study of CD4 T cells in relation to SARS-CoV-2 and coronaviruses. Study overall: TCR beta CDR3s were sequenced after approximately 9-day antigen culture of PBMCs. The negative reference was HIV-1 Nef peptide pool or peptide-free culture.

Repertoires were generated with immunoSEQ multiplex PCR, while TCRdb's copy carries only in-frame clones and drops some. The sample contains roughly 17,000 clones, 77% of which appear only once. CD4+ T cells from unexposed donors were obtained before the COVID-19 pandemic (2011-2018). The cells were cultured for around ten days before CD4+ T cells were isolated. Cells permitting, SARS-CoV-2 S/N and four cold-coronavirus spikes were tested on unexposed-donor CD4+ T cells. Cultures held roughly 2 million PBMCs per well with roughly 10 IU/ml IL-2. Looked up from germline, CDR1 is LGHDT and CDR2 is YNNKEL (reference sequence). This CDR3 region has 17 residues. Trimming removed 1 base from V and 7 bases from J; junction bases left unmatched: 8.

The sequenced sample consisted of CD4+ T cells from PBMCs, cultured in vitro. The V and J genes are TRBV3-1 (or the pseudogene TRBV3-2) and TRBJ2-1; 12 nucleotides agree with TRBD2. The receptor was isolated from a human donor in good health. The DNA for the CDR3 is TGTGCCAGCAGCCAAGCAACTAGCGGGAGGTGGTTGAATGAGCAGTTCTTC. Its translation is CASSQATSGRWLNEQFF.